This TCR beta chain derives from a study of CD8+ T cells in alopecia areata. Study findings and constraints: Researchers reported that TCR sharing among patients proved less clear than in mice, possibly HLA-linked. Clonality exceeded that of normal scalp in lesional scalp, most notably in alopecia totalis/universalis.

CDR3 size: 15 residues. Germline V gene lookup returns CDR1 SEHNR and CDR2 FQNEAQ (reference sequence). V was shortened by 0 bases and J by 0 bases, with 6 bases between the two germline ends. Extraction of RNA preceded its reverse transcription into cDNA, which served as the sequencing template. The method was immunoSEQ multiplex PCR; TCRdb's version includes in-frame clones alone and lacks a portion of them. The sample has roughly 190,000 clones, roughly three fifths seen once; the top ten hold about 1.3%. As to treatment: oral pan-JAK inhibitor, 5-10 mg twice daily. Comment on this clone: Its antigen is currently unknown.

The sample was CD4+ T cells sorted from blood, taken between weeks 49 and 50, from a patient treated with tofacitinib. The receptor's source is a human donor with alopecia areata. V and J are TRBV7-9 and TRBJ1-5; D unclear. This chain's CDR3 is CASSLAGGSNQPQHF. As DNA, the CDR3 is TGTGCCAGCAGCTTAGCGGGAGGTAGCAATCAGCCCCAGCATTTT.